The entry below gives a single T cell receptor (beta chain) sequence along with its context. What it recognizes is unknown. These data are taken from a study of a mutant IDH1 vaccine in newly diagnosed glioma. Study information: Commencement of vaccination occurred 4-6 weeks following radiotherapy alone, or concurrently with temozolomide cycles. Antecedent treatment encompassed radiotherapy, temozolomide, or their combination; the majority received both.

Time point given: week 23, last vaccination. A 20-mer mutant IDH1 peptide at 300 ug was injected subcutaneously with topical imiquimod. In germline, CDR1 is SEHNR, CDR2 FQNEAQ (reference sequence). The V and J ends lost 4 bases and 9 bases respectively, with 18 bases between them. The CDR3 spans 15 residues. The repertoire was sequenced with immunoSEQ multiplex PCR; TCRdb's copy has only in-frame clones and lacks some. Counted here are approximately 79,000 clones, around 85% occurring once; the ten biggest clones make up roughly 0.78%. The specimen comprised PBMCs, sampled from a glioma patient whose treatment included an IDH1 peptide vaccine. The origin of this receptor is a woman aged 45-65 years with glioma. This sequence joins TRBV7-9 and TRBJ2-2; possible D gene TRBD1, 6 bases. CDR3 loop: CASSSTRTVARELFF. The DNA for the CDR3 is TGTGCCAGCAGCTCAACAAGGACAGTTGCACGGGAGCTGTTTTTT.